This TCR beta chain was sequenced in a study of cytomegalovirus exposure and HLA in healthy donors. Study background: There were about 85 million unique TCRs (from HLA-typed donors) in an early data release. For the 300 to 400 genotyped donors, roughly 80% fell within the Caucasian-associated ancestry cluster. General study points: Compared with the approximately 700-donor mean, an Asian-associated ancestry cluster reportedly had fewer N-insertions, according to a later analysis.

CDR1 is MNHEY, CDR2 SMNVEV, per germline (reference sequence). With 6 bases clipped from V and 0 bases from J, the junction kept 10 bases outside the gene matches. The CDR3 is made up of 17 amino acids. Worth noting for this clone: Its antigen is currently unknown.

PCR was performed using 60 Vbeta and 13 Jbeta primers. Here immunoSEQ multiplex PCR was the method, and the copy in TCRdb shows in-frame clones only, minus some. This table holds fewer than 200,000 clones, 79% found once. The sequenced sample was PBMCs. This TCR derives from a man aged 35 to 55 in good health and CMV-seronegative. The genes are TRBV27 and TRBJ2-4, with 8 nucleotides matching TRBD1. The CDR3, as DNA: TGTGCCAGCAGCACCCGACAGGGGAAATTAGCCAAAAACATTCAGTACTTC. Its protein product is CASSTRQGKLAKNIQYF.